The 25 T cell receptor beta chains below all came from one sample that was sequenced in a study of cytomegalovirus exposure and HLA in healthy donors. A multiplex PCR was run with 60 Vbeta primers and 13 Jbeta primers. Measured with immunoSEQ multiplex PCR; TCRdb has only the in-frame clones, and not every one. The sample shows over 150,000 clones, approximately 77% of them seen only once. Sequencing used PBMCs. The receptors here all came from a man between 18 and 29 years old in good health and CMV-seronegative.

As to this clone: Other DNA sequences from this sample encode an identical CDR3 as well. The chain uses TRBV6-5 and TRBJ2-1, with D unresolved. The ends were cut back, 0 bases at V and 7 bases at J, with 4 bases in the middle. The germline V gene encodes CDR1 MNHEY and CDR2 SVGAGI. The CDR3 loop spans 12 amino acids. This chain's CDR3 is CASSYSGNEQFF. DNA of the CDR3: TGTGCCAGCAGTTACTCCGGGAATGAGCAGTTCTTC.

V usage is TRBV19 and J usage is TRBJ2-5; 7 positions match TRBD1. V lost 10 bases, J lost 2 bases, and 7 bases stayed unmatched. There are 13 residues in the CDR3. Germline V gene sequence: CDR1 LNHDA, CDR2 SQIVND (reference sequence). DNA of the CDR3: TGTGCCACCTCCGGGACAGAACAAGAGACCCAGTACTTC. This gives the protein CATSGTEQETQYF.

The chain carries TRBV7-2 and TRBJ1-3; TRBD1 is a possible D gene (5 bases). Trimming stripped 6 bases from V and 0 bases from J, with 12 bases between. This CDR3 comprises 15 residues. Germline CDR1 and CDR2: SGHTA and FQGNSA. In DNA, the CDR3 is TGTGCCAGCAGTTTCCAGGGTCCCTCTGGAAACACCATATATTTT. This encodes CASSFQGPSGNTIYF.

The rearrangement joins TRBV30 to TRBJ1-5, with D possibly matching TRBD1 (5 bases). The CDR3 spans 15 residues. Trimming shortened V by 1 base and J by 7 bases, and 17 bases separated the two germline ends. CDR1 and CDR2 (germline): GTSNPN, SVGIG (reference sequence). The CDR3 bases are TGTGCCTGGAGTGGCCAGGGTAGGGGTAGACAGCCCCAGCATTTT. Translation gives CAWSGQGRGRQPQHF.

The genes are TRBV10-1 and TRBJ2-7; 7 bases align to TRBD2. Trimming cost V 3 bases and J 3 bases; bases outside gene matches: 8. The CDR3 loop spans 15 amino acids. Germline V gene sequence: CDR1 WNHNN, CDR2 SYGVQD (reference sequence). The CDR3 protein is CASSEGLAEGYEQYF. In DNA form, the CDR3 reads TGCGCCAGCAGTGAAGGGCTAGCGGAGGGCTACGAGCAGTACTTC.

V usage is TRBV4-3 and J usage is TRBJ1-5; D gene unclear. Trimming took off 0 bases at V and 2 bases at J, with 14 bases between the two ends. The CDR3 extends over 17 amino acids. CDR1 and CDR2 from the germline V gene are LGHNA and YSLEER. The CDR3 reads CASSQEWYTSGNQPQHF. In DNA form, the CDR3 reads TGCGCCAGCAGCCAAGAGTGGTACACCAGCGGCAATCAGCCCCAGCATTTT.

The chain is built from TRBV6-5 and TRBJ2-1; maybe TRBD2 (6 bases). Germline V CDR1 and CDR2: MNHEY, SVGAGI. Trimming stripped 0 bases from V and 4 bases from J, with 10 bases between. This CDR3 has 15 residues. CDR3 in amino acids: CASSYSRDSYNEQFF. CDR3 in DNA: TGTGCCAGCAGTTACTCCCGGGACTCATACAATGAGCAGTTCTTC.

The genes are TRBV9 and TRBJ2-3; 11 nucleotides agree with TRBD2. The CDR3 loop spans 16 amino acids. From germline, CDR1 is SGDLS and CDR2 YYNGEE. Germline trimming cut 0 bases from V and 1 base from J; bases unmatched to any gene: 1. This CDR3 reads CASSVELAGGTDTQYF. CDR3 in DNA: TGTGCCAGCAGCGTAGAACTAGCGGGAGGCACAGATACGCAGTATTTT.

The J gene is TRBJ2-7, the V gene TRBV4-3; 8 positions agree with TRBD2. V lost 1 base to trimming and J lost 2 bases; unmatched junction nucleotides: 7. The germline CDR1 and CDR2 sequences are LGHNA and YSLEER. The length of the CDR3 is 16 residues. The CDR3 DNA reads TGCGCCAGCAGCCAAGCCCGGGGGGGACCCGCCTACGAGCAGTACTTC. This gives the protein CASSQARGGPAYEQYF.

A single count supports this clone. The chain uses TRBV5-1 and TRBJ2-7; tentatively, D is TRBD2 (6 bases). Trimming pared 1 base from V and 3 bases from J, leaving 17 bases between. This CDR3 spans 16 amino acids. CDR1 is SGHRS and CDR2 is YFSETQ in the germline V gene. CDR3 DNA: TGCGCCAGCAGCTTGTTGGCCACTGCGGACTACTACGAGCAGTACTTC. This gives the protein CASSLLATADYYEQYF.

The chain combines TRBV5-6 with TRBJ2-1; a weak D match, TRBD2 (6 bases). V shed 4 bases and J shed 6 bases, with 17 bases lying between them. The CDR3 consists of 15 residues. The germline V gene has CDR1 SGHDT and CDR2 YYEEEE. The CDR3 nucleotides are TGTGCCAGCAGCCTCCCGGGACTTTCAACCAATGAGCAGTTCTTC. Translation gives CASSLPGLSTNEQFF. The full variable domain, completed using reference TRBV5-6 and TRBJ2-1, is DAGVTQSPTHLIKTRGQQVTLRCSPKSGHDTVSWYQQALGQGPQFIFQYYEEEERQRGNFPDRFSGHQFPNYSSELNVNALLLGDSALYLCASSLPGLSTNEQFFGPGTRLTVL.

DNA of the CDR3: TGTGCCAGCAGCCTTGGGGGACTAGAGACCCAGTACTTC. Amino acids: CASSLGGLETQYF. The J gene is TRBJ2-5, the V gene TRBV7-9, with D possibly matching TRBD2 (6 bases). Trimming stripped 5 bases from V and 4 bases from J, with 11 bases between. The CDR3 runs 13 residues. Germline assignment: CDR1 SEHNR and CDR2 FQNEAQ (reference sequence).

The chain is built from TRBV7-9 and TRBJ2-7, with 7 bases lining up with TRBD2. The V and J ends lost 5 bases and 3 bases, in that order; junction bases with no gene match: 4. CDR1 and CDR2 from the germline V gene are SEHNR and FQNEAQ (reference sequence). The CDR3 consists of 13 residues. The CDR3, as DNA: TGTGCCAGCAGCCCTAGCGGTGACTACGAGCAGTACTTC. Translating gives CASSPSGDYEQYF.

This chain links TRBV5-4 with TRBJ2-7, with a possible D match to TRBD2 (5 bases). Germline lookup yields CDR1 SGHNT and CDR2 YYREEE (reference sequence). The CDR3 contains 14 residues. Between the trimmed V and J ends, which lost 5 bases and 1 base, there was a span of 13 bases. In DNA form, the CDR3 reads TGTGCCAGCAGTCCGACGAGCGGTTCCTACGAGCAGTACTTC. Translating gives CASSPTSGSYEQYF. Looking up the rest from reference TRBV5-4 and TRBJ2-7 gives the full variable domain: ETGVTQSPTHLIKTRGQQVTLRCSSQSGHNTVSWYQQALGQGPQFIFQYYREEENGRGNFPPRFSGLQFPNYSSELNVNALELDDSALYLCASSPTSGSYEQYFGPGTRLTVT.

The gene calls are TRBV7-9 and TRBJ2-1; 13 bases align to TRBD2. V gave up 6 bases and J gave up 3 bases; unmatched junction bases: 5. The CDR3 totals 16 residues. Germline lookup yields CDR1 SEHNR and CDR2 FQNEAQ (reference sequence). CDR3 protein: CASRPTSGRNYNEQFF. The CDR3 DNA reads TGTGCCAGCAGACCGACTAGCGGGAGGAACTACAATGAGCAGTTCTTC.

The chain links TRBV4-1 to TRBJ2-1, with a possible D match to TRBD2 (6 bases). Per the germline V gene, CDR1 is MGHRA and CDR2 is YSYEKL. The CDR3 contains 16 residues. V was trimmed by 6 bases and J by 1 base, leaving 16 bases between them. The CDR3 loop is CASSPDPAGSYNEQFF. The CDR3 nucleotides read TGCGCCAGCAGTCCCGACCCCGCGGGGTCCTACAATGAGCAGTTCTTC.

This chain connects TRBV7-6 to TRBJ2-7, with D unclear. This CDR3 spans 11 amino acids. The germline V and J ends were trimmed by 10 bases and 9 bases, with 16 bases remaining between them. Germline lookup yields CDR1 SGHVS and CDR2 FNYEAQ. CDR3: CATRLSNGQYF. The CDR3 nucleotides are TGTGCCACTCGCCTTTCGAACGGGCAGTACTTC. Using reference TRBV7-6 and TRBJ2-7 for the parts outside the CDR3, the full variable domain is GAGVSQSPRYKVTKRGQDVALRCDPISGHVSLYWYRQALGQGPEFLTYFNYEAQQDKSGLPNDRFSAERPEGSISTLTIQRTEQRDSAMYRCATRLSNGQYFGPGTRLTVT.

The chain couples TRBV18 to TRBJ2-3, with TRBD2 identical over 8 bases. Germline trimming cut 2 bases from V and 3 bases from J; bases unmatched to any gene: 7. The length of the CDR3 is 16 residues. The germline V gene has CDR1 KGHSH and CDR2 LQKENI. The DNA for the CDR3 is TGTGCCAGCTCACCAGAAGAGCGGGAGACGACAGATACGCAGTATTTT. As protein: CASSPEERETTDTQYF.

The chain couples TRBV28 to TRBJ2-7; TRBD2 is a possible D gene (6 bases). The CDR3 length is 15 residues. Germline V gene data show CDR1 as MDHEN and CDR2 as SYDVKM. V gave up 4 bases and J gave up 0 bases, with 13 bases separating them. CDR3 sequence: CASSSKLANSYEQYF. The CDR3 DNA reads as TGTGCCAGCAGTTCCAAACTAGCTAACTCCTACGAGCAGTACTTC. The whole variable domain, filled in from reference TRBV28 and TRBJ2-7, reads DVKVTQSSRYLVKRTGEKVFLECVQDMDHENMFWYRQDPGLGLRLIYFSYDVKMKEKGDIPEGYSVSREKKERFSLILESASTNQTSMYLCASSSKLANSYEQYFGPGTRLTVT.

The chain carries TRBV6-6 and TRBJ1-1; possible D gene TRBD1, 5 bases. This CDR3 region has 15 residues. Trimming took off 5 bases at V and 5 bases at J, with 18 bases between the two ends. Germline values: CDR1 MNHNY, CDR2 SVGAGI (reference sequence). The CDR3 reads CASSKSTGNPTEAFF. The CDR3 bases are TGTGCCAGCAGTAAGTCCACAGGCAACCCTACTGAAGCTTTCTTT.

The rearrangement links TRBV5-1 to TRBJ2-3, with 7 bases lining up with TRBD2. Germline lookup yields CDR1 SGHRS and CDR2 YFSETQ. The junction had 1 base not matched to a gene; V was cut back by 0 bases and J by 3 bases. The CDR3 is 14 residues long. CDR3 bases: TGCGCCAGCAGCTTGGAGGGAGGGACAGATACGCAGTATTTT. It encodes CASSLEGGTDTQYF.

This chain uses TRBV28 with TRBJ2-1; 9 nucleotides match TRBD2. Germline V gene lookup returns CDR1 MDHEN and CDR2 SYDVKM. After removal of 7 bases from V and 2 bases from J, the junction contained 3 bases not matched to a gene. This CDR3 comprises 14 residues. The CDR3 is CASNGGRAYNEQFF. CDR3 nucleotides: TGTGCCAGCAATGGCGGGAGGGCCTACAATGAGCAGTTCTTC.

This clone was found a few times. This chain joins TRBV5-6 and TRBJ2-5; 16 bases agree with TRBD2. Germline assignment: CDR1 SGHDT and CDR2 YYEEEE. The CDR3 extends over 17 amino acids. V lost 1 base to trimming and J lost 5 bases; unmatched junction nucleotides: 5. CDR3 protein: CASSLWGLAGGVETQYF. The CDR3 nucleotides read TGTGCCAGCAGCTTGTGGGGACTAGCGGGAGGGGTGGAGACCCAGTACTTC. Full variable domain (rest looked up from reference TRBV5-6 and TRBJ2-5): DAGVTQSPTHLIKTRGQQVTLRCSPKSGHDTVSWYQQALGQGPQFIFQYYEEEERQRGNFPDRFSGHQFPNYSSELNVNALLLGDSALYLCASSLWGLAGGVETQYFGPGTRLLVL.

There are a few counts of this clone. This chain links TRBV5-4 with TRBJ1-1; possible D gene TRBD1, 6 bases. This CDR3 comprises 14 residues. V lost 3 bases, J lost 5 bases, and 14 bases lay in between. Germline V gives CDR1 SGHNT, CDR2 YYREEE (reference sequence). The CDR3 coding sequence is TGTGCCAGCAGCTCCGACATGAGGGGGACTGAAGCTTTCTTT. This sequence encodes CASSSDMRGTEAFF.

This rearrangement joins TRBV7-9 to TRBJ2-7, with D uncertain. Germline V gene sequence: CDR1 SEHNR, CDR2 FQNEAQ (reference sequence). CDR3 length: 11 amino acids. Between the trimmed V and J ends, which lost 2 bases and 6 bases, there was a span of 5 bases. The CDR3 sequence: CASSLLSEQYF. The CDR3 region has the DNA TGTGCCAGCAGCTTACTATCCGAGCAGTACTTC.